This T cell receptor beta chain derives from a study of blood T cell repertoires in COVID-19. Background on the study: COVID-19 samples from acute and convalescent phases originated in the United States, Italy and Spain. Sources were T cells, B-cell-depleted T cells, or PBMCs; the material itself was cDNA or gDNA.

In germline, CDR1 is MNHEY, CDR2 SVGAGI. V gave up 2 bases and J gave up 3 bases, with 8 bases separating them. CDR3 length equals 13 residues. Method: immunoSEQ multiplex PCR; TCRdb's copy keeps in-frame clones and lacks some. This sample carries roughly 130,000 clones, around three quarters of them seen once, and the ten largest clones take around 3.3%. The clonotype was recovered from a man in his sixties with acute or convalescent COVID-19. The source material was peripheral blood. The chain recombines TRBV6-5 with TRBJ2-7; a weak D match, TRBD1 (5 bases). CDR3 amino acids: CASSYPDNYEQYF. The DNA for the CDR3 is TGTGCCAGCAGTTACCCGGACAACTACGAGCAGTACTTC.